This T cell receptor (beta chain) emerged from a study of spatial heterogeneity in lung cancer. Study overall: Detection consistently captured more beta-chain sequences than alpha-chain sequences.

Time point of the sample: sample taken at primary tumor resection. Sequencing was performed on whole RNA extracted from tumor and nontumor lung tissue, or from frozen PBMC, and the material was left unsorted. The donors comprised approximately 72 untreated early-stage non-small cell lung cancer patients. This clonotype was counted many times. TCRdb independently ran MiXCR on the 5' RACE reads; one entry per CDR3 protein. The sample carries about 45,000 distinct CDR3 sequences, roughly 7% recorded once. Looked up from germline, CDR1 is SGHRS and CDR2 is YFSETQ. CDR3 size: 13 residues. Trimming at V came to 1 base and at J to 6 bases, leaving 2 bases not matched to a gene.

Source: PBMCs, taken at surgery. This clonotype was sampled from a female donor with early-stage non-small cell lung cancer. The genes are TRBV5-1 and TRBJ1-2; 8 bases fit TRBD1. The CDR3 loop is CASSLWTGNGYTF. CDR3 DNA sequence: TGCGCCAGCAGCTTGTGGACAGGGAATGGCTACACCTTC. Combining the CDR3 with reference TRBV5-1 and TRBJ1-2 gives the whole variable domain KAGVTQTPRYLIKTRGQQVTLSCSPISGHRSVSWYQQTPGQGLQFLFEYFSETQRNKGNFPGRFSGRQFSNSRSEMNVSTLELGDSALYLCASSLWTGNGYTFGSGTRLTVV.